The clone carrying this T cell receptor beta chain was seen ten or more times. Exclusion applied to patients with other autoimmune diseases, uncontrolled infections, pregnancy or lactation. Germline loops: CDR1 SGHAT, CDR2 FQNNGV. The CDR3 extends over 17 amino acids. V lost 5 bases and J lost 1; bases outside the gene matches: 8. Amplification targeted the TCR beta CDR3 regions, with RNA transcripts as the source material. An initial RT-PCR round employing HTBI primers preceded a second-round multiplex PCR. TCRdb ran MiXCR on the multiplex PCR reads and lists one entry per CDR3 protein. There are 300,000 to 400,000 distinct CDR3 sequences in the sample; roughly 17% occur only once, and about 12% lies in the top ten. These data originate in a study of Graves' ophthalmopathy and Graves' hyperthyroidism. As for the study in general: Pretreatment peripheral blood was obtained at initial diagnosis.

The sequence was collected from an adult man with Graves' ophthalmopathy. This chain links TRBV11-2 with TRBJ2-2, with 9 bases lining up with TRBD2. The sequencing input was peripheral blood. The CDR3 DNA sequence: TGTGCCAGCAGCCGTTATAGCGGGAGTCTGAACACCGGGGAGCTGTTTTTT. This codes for CASSRYSGSLNTGELFF.